The 12 T cell receptor beta chains given below trace back to one sample, sequenced in a study of patients and donors after allogeneic stem cell transplantation (dated by TCRdb to about 2020). Libraries were constructed by RT-PCR. The sample was run on a NextSeq 550. The public reads were reanalyzed by TCRdb: fastp trimming at Q25, MiXCR alignment, in-frame beta chains only. Rows matching on CDR3 protein sequence are summarized as one entry with the most common DNA and genes. For this sample there are approximately 210,000 distinct CDR3 sequences; less than 45% appear just once. 33% of the sample belongs to the ten largest clones. Source material: blood, either unsorted or a sorted T cell fraction (not recorded which). The source is a human donor who was either an allogeneic HSCT recipient or a stem cell or donor lymphocyte infusion donor (not recorded which). It is not recorded whose cells these are; they may come from a transplant donor.

The rearrangement uses TRBV7-2 and TRBJ1-4; D not resolved. Per the germline V gene, CDR1 is SGHTA and CDR2 is FQGNSA. The CDR3 has 14 amino acids. V gave up 10 bases and J gave up 0 bases, with 12 bases separating them. CDR3 in DNA: TGTGCCACTTCGAGGGCAGCAACTAATGAAAAACTGTTTTTT. This encodes CATSRAATNEKLFF.

The sample holds one count of this clonotype. The gene calls are TRBV29-1 and TRBJ2-3, with D possibly being TRBD1 (5 bases). The ends were cut back, 2 bases at V and 0 bases at J, with 6 bases in the middle. This CDR3 has 13 amino acids. Germline CDR1 is SQVTM and CDR2 is ANQGSEA. CDR3 sequence: CSVEQGSTDTQYF. The CDR3 DNA reads as TGCAGCGTTGAACAGGGTAGCACAGATACGCAGTATTTT.

This clonotype occurred a few times. The gene calls are TRBV6-5 and TRBJ2-2; no definite D call. The V end lost 2 bases, the J end lost 4 bases, and 5 bases lay between the germline ends. This CDR3 has 13 residues. The V gene's germline CDR1 is MNHEY and CDR2 SVGAGI. CDR3 sequence reads: CASSYPITGELFF. CDR3 DNA sequence: TGTGCCAGCAGTTACCCCATCACCGGGGAGCTGTTTTTT.

In this sample, this clonotype turned up a few times. CDR3 sequence: CASSRLAGGPEETQYF. The CDR3 DNA reads as TGTGCCAGCAGCCGACTAGCGGGAGGGCCCGAAGAGACCCAGTACTTC. The J gene is TRBJ2-5, the V gene TRBV5-5; 14 nucleotides match TRBD2. CDR3 length: 16 amino acids. Germline V gene data show CDR1 as SGHKS and CDR2 as YYEKEE (reference sequence). After removal of 4 bases from V and 3 bases from J, the junction contained 5 bases not matched to a gene.

This clonotype came up a few times. The chain employs TRBV5-1 and TRBJ2-1, with D tentatively TRBD2 (6 bases). Trimming removed 0 bases at V and 8 bases at J, with 12 bases between. Germline CDR1 is SGHRS and CDR2 is YFSETQ. The CDR3 runs 14 residues. The CDR3 DNA follows: TGCGCCAGCAGCTTGGAGGCGGGATTGGATGAGCAGTTCTTC. It yields the protein CASSLEAGLDEQFF.

The V gene is TRBV5-1, the J gene TRBJ1-1; D is ambiguous. The germline V and J ends were trimmed by 0 bases and 1 base, with 10 bases remaining between them. Germline assignment: CDR1 SGHRS and CDR2 YFSETQ. This CDR3 has 15 residues. For the CDR3, the DNA is TGCGCCAGCAGCTTGGAATCAGGCTGGAACACTGAAGCTTTCTTT. Translating gives CASSLESGWNTEAFF.

This chain links TRBV13 with TRBJ2-7; D is possibly TRBD1 (6 bases). This CDR3 has 15 amino acids. In germline, CDR1 is PRHDT, CDR2 FYEKMQ (reference sequence). Trimming left V 1 base short and J 7 bases short, with 17 bases between. The chain's CDR3 is CASSLERTDIEEQYF. The CDR3 bases are TGTGCCAGCAGCTTAGAGAGGACAGACATTGAAGAGCAGTACTTC. Filled out from reference TRBV13 and TRBJ2-7, the complete variable domain reads AAGVIQSPRHLIKEKRETATLKCYPIPRHDTVYWYQQGPGQDPQFLISFYEKMQSDKGSIPDRFSAQQFSDYHSELNMSSLELGDSALYFCASSLERTDIEEQYFGPGTRLTVT.

The rearrangement uses TRBV10-3 and TRBJ1-1; possibly TRBD1 for D (6 bases). CDR1 ENHRY and CDR2 SYGVKD come from the germline V gene. The CDR3 consists of 17 residues. V lost 0 bases and J 1 base, leaving 15 bases between the germline ends. The CDR3 is CAISESMEGGRNTEAFF. As DNA, the CDR3 is TGTGCCATCAGTGAGTCAATGGAGGGGGGAAGGAACACTGAAGCTTTCTTT.

The V and J genes are TRBV11-2 and TRBJ1-1; tentatively, D is TRBD1 (5 bases). Germline lookup yields CDR1 SGHAT and CDR2 FQNNGV. The CDR3 totals 16 residues. V lost 4 bases and J 3 bases, leaving 18 bases between the germline ends. CDR3 sequence (DNA): TGTGCCAGCAGCTCCCTGTGGGGGAGCGGTGACACTGAAGCTTTCTTT. Residues: CASSSLWGSGDTEAFF.

The chain recombines TRBV11-1 with TRBJ1-1; 7 nucleotides align to TRBD1. The V gene end was trimmed by 4 bases and the J gene end by 5 bases; junction bases not matched to a gene: 4. Germline V gives CDR1 SGHAT, CDR2 FQDESV (reference sequence). The CDR3 runs to 13 residues. The CDR3 DNA sequence: TGTGCCAGCAGCTCGGAGGGGGCGACTGAAGCTTTCTTT. It codes for CASSSEGATEAFF. The full variable domain, with the rest looked up from reference TRBV11-1 and TRBJ1-1, is EAEVAQSPRYKITEKSQAVAFWCDPISGHATLYWYRQILGQGPELLVQFQDESVVDDSQLPKDRFSAERLKGVDSTLKIQPAELGDSAMYLCASSSEGATEAFFGQGTRLTVV.

The chain is built from TRBV4-2 and TRBJ1-1; TRBD1 matches 8 bases. V lost 3 bases to trimming and J lost 2 bases; unmatched junction nucleotides: 5. The CDR3 extends over 15 amino acids. Germline V gives CDR1 LGHNA, CDR2 YNFKEQ. The CDR3 DNA reads TGTGCCAGCAGCCATATCTCAGGGGGCAACACTGAAGCTTTCTTT. As protein: CASSHISGGNTEAFF.

The CDR3 reads CASSLVGDSGNTIYF. The CDR3 region has the DNA TGCGCCAGCAGCTTGGTAGGGGACTCTGGAAACACCATATATTTT. This chain joins TRBV5-1 and TRBJ1-3; possibly TRBD1 for D (5 bases). V was shortened by 0 bases and J by 0 bases, with 7 bases between the two germline ends. The CDR3 has 15 amino acids. Germline V lookup: CDR1 SGHRS, CDR2 YFSETQ.